The 29 T cell receptor beta chains presented below share a single source sample, sequenced in a study of beta chain features in type 1 diabetes. Whole-study findings and limits: The study found moderately but significantly shorter TCRB CDR3s in all four CD4+ subsets of Type 1 diabetes patients.

Their recognized antigens are unknown. The investigators reverse transcribed all of the isolated RNA, so they sequenced expressed TCRB transcripts. The assay was immunoSEQ multiplex PCR, and TCRdb's table has in-frame clones only and misses some. The sample carries about 740,000 clones, 13% recorded once. Sequencing was performed on naive CD4+ T cells from blood. The receptors stem from a man aged 18-30 years with type 1 diabetes.

This clone was seen only a few times. This chain uses TRBV7-2 with TRBJ1-2; 7 bases line up with TRBD1. The V gene end was trimmed by 2 bases and the J gene end by 2 bases; junction bases not matched to a gene: 8. Per germline, CDR1 SGHTA and CDR2 FQGNSA. This CDR3 comprises 16 residues. CDR3 bases: TGTGCCAGCAGCTTACTTCCAGGGGGAGCAAACTATGGCTACACCTTC. Amino acids: CASSLLPGGANYGYTF.

The J gene is TRBJ1-2, the V gene TRBV9, with 9 bases aligning to TRBD1. V shed 2 bases, J shed 5 bases, and the junction held 10 bases outside the gene matches. Germline V gives CDR1 SGDLS, CDR2 YYNGEE. The CDR3 is 16 amino acids. CDR3 in amino acids: CASSVKDRGDWYGYTF. CDR3 coding DNA: TGTGCCAGCAGCGTCAAGGACAGGGGTGACTGGTATGGCTACACCTTC. Full variable domain (remainder filled in from reference TRBV9 and TRBJ1-2): DSGVTQTPKHLITATGQRVTLRCSPRSGDLSVYWYQQSLDQGLQFLIQYYNGEERAKGNILERFSAQQFPDLHSELNLSSLELGDSALYFCASSVKDRGDWYGYTFGSGTRLTVV.

This clone was seen a handful of times. The chain has TRBV29-1 and TRBJ2-3; no clear D. Per germline, CDR1 SQVTM and CDR2 ANQGSEA. V was pared by 4 bases and J by 3 bases, with 8 bases between. The length of the CDR3 is 12 residues. The CDR3, as DNA: TGCAGCGTTGTAAGGGAAACAGATACGCAGTATTTT. This sequence encodes CSVVRETDTQYF.

The chain has TRBV10-3 and TRBJ1-6, with a possible D match to TRBD1 (6 bases). V was pared by 0 bases and J by 6 bases, with 15 bases between. There are 17 residues in the CDR3. The V gene's germline CDR1 is ENHRY and CDR2 SYGVKD. This CDR3 reads CAISESWGAFANSPLHF. DNA for the CDR3: TGTGCCATCAGTGAGTCTTGGGGGGCCTTTGCTAATTCACCCCTCCACTTT.

This clone showed up just a few times. The chain recombines TRBV6-5 with TRBJ2-5, with 7 bases fitting TRBD1. CDR3 length equals 13 residues. V lost 6 bases, J lost 6 bases, and 7 bases stayed unmatched. The germline gives CDR1 MNHEY, CDR2 SVGAGI. The CDR3 here is CASRTGPRQTQYF. CDR3 sequence (DNA): TGTGCCAGCAGGACAGGGCCCCGCCAGACCCAGTACTTC.

This clone was recorded a few times. V and J are TRBV30 and TRBJ1-4, with D uncertain. Germline V lookup: CDR1 GTSNPN, CDR2 SVGIG (reference sequence). Trimming removed 0 bases at V and 4 bases at J, with 12 bases between. This CDR3 is 15 amino acids long. The CDR3 DNA is TGTGCCTGGAGTGTTAAGTTTGTCGTTAATGAAAAACTGTTTTTT. The encoded protein is CAWSVKFVVNEKLFF.

J is TRBJ1-5 and V is TRBV15, with unresolved D. Trimming shortened V by 8 bases and J by 5 bases, and 19 bases separated the two germline ends. This CDR3 comprises 15 residues. Germline CDR1 and CDR2: LNHNV and YYDKDF (reference sequence). DNA of the CDR3: TGTGCCACCGAAAGGAGTGGGGTTACCGATCAGCCCCAGCATTTT. It is translated as CATERSGVTDQPQHF.

With regard to this clone: Different DNA sequences within this sample yield the same CDR3. The chain has TRBV9 and TRBJ2-1; perhaps D is TRBD1 or TRBD2 (5 bases each). This CDR3 spans 15 amino acids. The V gene's germline CDR1 is SGDLS and CDR2 YYNGEE. V was clipped by 4 bases and J by 8 bases, with 19 bases between them. The CDR3 nucleotides are TGTGCCAGCAGCTCCGGGGACCCCCGAGGACATGAGCAGTTCTTC. This gives the protein CASSSGDPRGHEQFF.

This rearrangement joins TRBV6-1 to TRBJ2-3, with 10 positions matching TRBD2. The CDR3 runs 14 residues. Looked up from germline, CDR1 is MNHNS and CDR2 is SASEGT. Trimming cost V 6 bases and J 5 bases; bases outside gene matches: 5. The CDR3 here is CASRAGGPIDTQYF. Written as DNA, the CDR3 is TGTGCCAGCAGAGCGGGGGGGCCAATAGATACGCAGTATTTT.

This clone was seen only a few times. V gene TRBV5-1 combines with J gene TRBJ2-7, with D perhaps assigned TRBD1 or TRBD2 (5 bases each). This CDR3 region has 14 residues. The ends were cut back, 3 bases at V and 2 bases at J, with 12 bases in the middle. CDR1 SGHRS and CDR2 YFSETQ come from the germline V gene. DNA for the CDR3: TGCGCCAGCAGCTGGGGCAGAGGGGCCTACGAGCAGTACTTC. Amino acid sequence: CASSWGRGAYEQYF. The entire variable domain, with the rest obtained from reference TRBV5-1 and TRBJ2-7, is as follows: KAGVTQTPRYLIKTRGQQVTLSCSPISGHRSVSWYQQTPGQGLQFLFEYFSETQRNKGNFPGRFSGRQFSNSRSEMNVSTLELGDSALYLCASSWGRGAYEQYFGPGTRLTVT.

This clone was counted only a few times. V gene TRBV5-6 combines with J gene TRBJ1-2; D is undetermined. The CDR3 loop spans 17 amino acids. Germline-derived CDR1 and CDR2 are SGHDT and YYEEEE. Deletions cut 3 bases from V and 0 bases from J, with 18 bases between. CDR3 nucleotide sequence: TGTGCCAGCAGCTGGAACCTGGGAGTAACCTCTAACTATGGCTACACCTTC. This encodes CASSWNLGVTSNYGYTF.

This clone was found a few times. The J gene is TRBJ1-5, the V gene TRBV25-1, with unresolved D. Trimming removed 3 bases at V and 6 bases at J, with 6 bases between. This CDR3 is 12 amino acids long. Germline CDR1 reads MGHDK; CDR2 reads SYGVNS. The chain's CDR3 is CASSDGRQPQHF. The CDR3 bases are TGTGCCAGCAGTGATGGACGTCAGCCCCAGCATTTT.

J is TRBJ2-7 and V is TRBV5-1, with D perhaps TRBD1 (6 bases). Trimming took 4 bases from V and 2 from J, leaving 13 bases between them. The germline V gene has CDR1 SGHRS and CDR2 YFSETQ. The CDR3 is 14 residues long. CDR3 protein: CASSPRQATYEQYF. The CDR3 DNA reads as TGCGCCAGCAGCCCCAGACAGGCCACCTACGAGCAGTACTTC.

This clone was seen more than once but under ten times. The chain is built from TRBV29-1 and TRBJ2-7; tentatively, D is TRBD1 or TRBD2 (5 bases each). This CDR3 has 13 residues. Trimming stripped 4 bases from V and 1 base from J, with 11 bases between. Germline-derived CDR1 and CDR2 are SQVTM and ANQGSEA. The DNA of the CDR3 is TGCAGCGTTGCTTGGGGGATTTCCTACGAGCAGTACTTC. This translates into CSVAWGISYEQYF.

There are a few counts of this clone. The gene calls are TRBV5-4 and TRBJ2-6, with D perhaps TRBD1 or TRBD2 (6 bases each). Deletions cut 7 bases from V and 4 bases from J, with 18 bases between. Germline loops: CDR1 SGHNT, CDR2 YYREEE (reference sequence). The CDR3 is made up of 16 amino acids. CDR3 coding DNA: TGTGCCAGCTCGGGGGCGCTAGTCTCCGGGGCCAACGTCCTGACTTTC. Protein: CASSGALVSGANVLTF.

This clone was observed a few times. This sequence joins TRBV30 and TRBJ1-6; weak D call: TRBD1 (6 bases). V shed 7 bases and J shed 5 bases, with 24 bases lying between them. CDR3 size: 17 residues. Germline CDR1 is GTSNPN and CDR2 is SVGIG (reference sequence). In DNA form, the CDR3 reads TGTGCCTACCTGAGGGGGACTCCCACTTGGGATAATTCACCCCTCCACTTT. This gives the protein CAYLRGTPTWDNSPLHF.

The chain has TRBV7-7 and TRBJ2-5; the D is unclear. Germline CDR1 reads SSHAT; CDR2 reads FNYEAQ (reference sequence). The CDR3 sequence is 13 residues long. V was cut by 5 bases and J by 2 bases, with 9 bases left in between. The chain's CDR3 is CASSLRTQETQYF. The CDR3 region has the DNA TGTGCCAGCAGCCTTAGGACGCAAGAGACCCAGTACTTC.

The sample holds a few counts of this clone. The chain recombines TRBV11-2 with TRBJ1-1; weak D call: TRBD1 (5 bases). The germline V and J ends were trimmed by 3 bases and 0 bases, with 11 bases remaining between them. From germline, CDR1 is SGHAT and CDR2 FQNNGV. CDR3 length: 15 amino acids. Here the CDR3 reads CASSFVGDLNTEAFF. CDR3 bases: TGTGCCAGCAGCTTCGTCGGGGACTTGAACACTGAAGCTTTCTTT.

This clone was counted a few times. V usage is TRBV19 and J usage is TRBJ1-6; 8 nucleotides align to TRBD1. The CDR3 is 14 amino acids. Germline assignment: CDR1 LNHDA and CDR2 SQIVND (reference sequence). Trimming at V came to 5 bases and at J to 11 bases, leaving 8 bases not matched to a gene. The CDR3 bases are TGTGCCAGTAGTCTTCTAACAGGGGGAACACCCCTCCACTTT. Translating it yields CASSLLTGGTPLHF.

The chain employs TRBV9 and TRBJ2-7, with a tentative D call TRBD1 (6 bases). Trimming removed 3 bases from V and 7 bases from J, with 17 bases in between. The CDR3 runs to 14 residues. Germline assignment: CDR1 SGDLS and CDR2 YYNGEE. CDR3 residues: CASSAYMGAREQYF. CDR3 sequence (DNA): TGTGCCAGCAGCGCTTACATGGGGGCGCGGGAGCAGTACTTC.

The genes are TRBV9 and TRBJ2-2, with D uncertain. Germline V CDR1 and CDR2: SGDLS, YYNGEE. This CDR3 spans 16 amino acids. V dropped 0 bases and J dropped 4 bases, with 13 bases sitting between them. CDR3 sequence: CASSVGALDGTGELFF. The CDR3 nucleotides read TGTGCCAGCAGCGTAGGGGCCCTGGATGGCACCGGGGAGCTGTTTTTT. Filled out from reference TRBV9 and TRBJ2-2, the complete variable domain reads DSGVTQTPKHLITATGQRVTLRCSPRSGDLSVYWYQQSLDQGLQFLIQYYNGEERAKGNILERFSAQQFPDLHSELNLSSLELGDSALYFCASSVGALDGTGELFFGEGSRLTVL.

The CDR3 sequence is CASSPLSGTQYF. The DNA of the CDR3 is TGTGCCAGTAGCCCTTTGTCGGGGACCCAGTACTTC. The V gene is TRBV19, the J gene TRBJ2-5; D unresolved. The CDR3 runs to 12 residues. Between the trimmed V and J ends, which lost 6 bases and 7 bases, there was a span of 12 bases. The V gene's germline CDR1 is LNHDA and CDR2 SQIVND (reference sequence). The variable domain in full, with the rest retrieved from reference TRBV19 and TRBJ2-5, is DGGITQSPKYLFRKEGQNVTLSCEQNLNHDAMYWYRQDPGQGLRLIYYSQIVNDFQKGDIAEGYSVSREKKESFPLTVTSAQKNPTAFYLCASSPLSGTQYFGPGTRLLVL.

The V call is TRBV11-2, the J call TRBJ2-4, with 11 bases fitting TRBD2. This CDR3 contains 19 residues. Germline assignment: CDR1 SGHAT and CDR2 FQNNGV. The V gene end was trimmed by 5 bases and the J gene end by 0 bases; junction bases not matched to a gene: 12. This CDR3 is CASSLGLADAALAKNIQYF. In DNA, the CDR3 is TGTGCCAGCAGCCTGGGACTAGCGGACGCTGCCCTAGCCAAAAACATTCAGTACTTC.

This clone was picked up a small number of times. The CDR3 sequence: CASSIWTGSYEQYF. As DNA, the CDR3 is TGTGCCAGCAGCATCTGGACAGGCTCCTACGAGCAGTACTTC. The chain couples TRBV5-5 to TRBJ2-7; 7 bases agree with TRBD1. CDR1 and CDR2 from the germline V gene are SGHKS and YYEKEE (reference sequence). J gave up 0 bases and V 4 bases, and 4 bases lay outside the gene matches. This CDR3 is built from 14 residues. The complete variable domain, with remaining parts taken from reference TRBV5-5 and TRBJ2-7, reads DAGVTQSPTHLIKTRGQQVTLRCSPISGHKSVSWYQQVLGQGPQFIFQYYEKEERGRGNFPDRFSARQFPNYSSELNVNALLLGDSALYLCASSIWTGSYEQYFGPGTRLTVT.

This clone was picked up a small number of times. The chain joins TRBV7-9 to TRBJ1-5; 7 nucleotides agree with TRBD1. Trimming took 4 bases from V and 4 from J; bases not matched to a gene: 7. This CDR3 is 15 amino acids long. Germline V CDR1 and CDR2: SEHNR, FQNEAQ (reference sequence). The CDR3 here is CASSSGTAPNQPQHF. CDR3 sequence (DNA): TGTGCCAGCAGCTCCGGGACAGCGCCTAATCAGCCCCAGCATTTT.

This clone was observed a handful of times. This chain connects TRBV7-9 to TRBJ1-4, with D tentatively TRBD1 (5 bases). V dropped 5 bases and J dropped 3 bases, with 10 bases sitting between them. The germline V gene has CDR1 SEHNR and CDR2 FQNEAQ (reference sequence). The CDR3 length is 14 residues. Here the CDR3 DNA reads TGTGCCAGCAGCCTCGGGACTGCTAATGAAAAACTGTTTTTT. This codes for CASSLGTANEKLFF.

This chain links TRBV29-1 with TRBJ2-3, with a weak D call TRBD2 (5 bases). Germline-derived CDR1 and CDR2 are SQVTM and ANQGSEA. There are 13 residues in the CDR3. V gave up 0 bases and J gave up 3 bases, with 7 bases separating them. This CDR3 reads CSVEDRLTDTQYF. DNA of the CDR3: TGCAGCGTTGAAGATAGACTAACAGATACGCAGTATTTT.

This clone was seen only a few times. The chain uses TRBV7-2 and TRBJ2-7, with no clear D. CDR1 is SGHTA and CDR2 is FQGNSA in the germline V gene. The CDR3 contains 12 residues. Trimming left V 0 bases short and J 3 bases short, with 3 bases between. The CDR3 loop is CASSLAYYEQYF. CDR3 sequence (DNA): TGTGCCAGCAGCTTAGCGTACTACGAGCAGTACTTC.

The rearrangement uses TRBV5-4 and TRBJ2-1; D unclear. V shed 0 bases and J shed 9 bases, with 16 bases lying between them. The CDR3 has 15 amino acids. Germline V gene data show CDR1 as SGHNT and CDR2 as YYREEE (reference sequence). Here the CDR3 DNA reads TGTGCCAGCAGCTTGGAACAGCCGATAGTTAGTGAGCAGTTCTTC. This codes for CASSLEQPIVSEQFF.